This TCR beta chain was recorded in a study of response to subunit inactivated influenza vaccine. Overall study findings and caveats: Few additional T cells are recruited per seasonal influenza vaccination, authors suggested.

This clonotype was picked up a small number of times. Its cognate antigen is unknown. TCRdb itself ran the RT-PCR reads through MiXCR, one entry per CDR3 protein. Here the sample spans about 570,000 distinct CDR3 sequences, 12% being singletons. Trimming took 0 bases from V and 4 from J, leaving 5 bases between them. Germline-derived CDR1 and CDR2 are DFQATT and SNEGSKA (reference sequence). The CDR3 runs to 12 residues. Sequencing used PBMCs from blood, obtained on the day of vaccination. The receptor comes from a man in his forties or fifties who received an inactivated influenza vaccine. This chain joins TRBV20-1 and TRBJ2-3; D call uncertain. CDR3 protein: CSARDGPDTQYF. The CDR3 nucleotides read TGCAGTGCTAGAGATGGCCCAGATACGCAGTATTTT.